These 28 T cell receptor beta chains were all obtained from the same sample, sequenced in a study of Ad26.COV2.S vaccination and SARS-CoV-2 variants. The protocol was immunoSEQ multiplex PCR, while the TCRdb copy is restricted to in-frame clones and leaves out a portion. The repertoire holds about 400,000 clones, around 89% seen once, with under 2% in the top ten. Indicated treatment: 15 to 20 received Ad26.COV2.S at low or high dose, single or two shots; several received placebo; per-sample allocation not given. The samples were gathered on day 63 after the first injection of vaccine or placebo. The sequencing here drew on peripheral blood, taken in a trial of Ad26.COV2.S vaccine versus placebo. These receptors originate from a person aged 18-65 years who received the Ad26.COV2.S COVID-19 vaccine or a placebo.

This chain uses TRBV28 with TRBJ2-5; D possibly matches TRBD1 or TRBD2 (5 bases each). The germline V and J ends were trimmed by 6 bases and 1 base, with 15 bases remaining between them. The CDR3 contains 15 residues. Germline lookup yields CDR1 MDHEN and CDR2 SYDVKM. The CDR3 DNA sequence: TGTGCCAGCAGGAATCCGGGACGGCCCCAAGAGACCCAGTACTTC. Protein sequence: CASRNPGRPQETQYF.

The V and J genes are TRBV7-3 and TRBJ1-1; TRBD1 aligns across 8 bases. V lost 1 base to trimming and J lost 6 bases; unmatched junction nucleotides: 4. The CDR3 consists of 14 residues. Germline lookup yields CDR1 SGHTA and CDR2 FQGTGA. The CDR3 nucleotides read TGTGCCAGCAGCTTAAAGGCAGGGGGCTCTGAAGCTTTCTTT. Translation: CASSLKAGGSEAFF.

This clone was seen a handful of times. The chain carries TRBV10-3 and TRBJ2-2; tentative D call: TRBD2 (7 bases). The V gene's germline CDR1 is ENHRY and CDR2 SYGVKD. V was trimmed by 11 bases and J by 4 bases, leaving 11 bases between them. The CDR3 totals 12 residues. The CDR3 here is CASGGGTGELFF. The DNA of the CDR3 is TGTGCCTCGGGGGGCGGCACCGGGGAGCTGTTTTTT.

The gene calls are TRBV12-5 and TRBJ2-1; D ambiguous. Germline V gene lookup returns CDR1 LGHNT and CDR2 FRNRAP. Trimming removed 1 base from V and 0 bases from J, with 4 bases in between. This CDR3 is built from 14 residues. The CDR3 spells CASGLDSSYNEQFF. The CDR3 coding sequence is TGTGCTAGTGGTTTGGACAGCTCCTACAATGAGCAGTTCTTC.

The rearrangement uses TRBV7-8 and TRBJ2-7; no clear D. The CDR3 extends over 15 amino acids. V was trimmed by 0 bases and J by 3 bases, leaving 12 bases between them. Germline-derived CDR1 and CDR2 are SGHVS and FQNEAQ. Here the CDR3 DNA reads TGTGCCAGCAGCTTAGCGTGGTCAGACCGCTACGAGCAGTACTTC. The encoded protein is CASSLAWSDRYEQYF.

The rearrangement uses TRBV28 and TRBJ2-1; 10 nucleotides match TRBD2. The CDR3 loop spans 15 amino acids. The germline CDR1 and CDR2 sequences are MDHEN and SYDVKM. The trim removed 9 bases at V and 8 bases at J, leaving 13 bases unmatched. In nucleotides, the CDR3 is TGTGCCAGTCAAGGCGAAGGGCTAGCGGGGGATGAGCAGTTCTTC. It translates to CASQGEGLAGDEQFF.

This clone was seen just once. The chain couples TRBV4-3 to TRBJ2-1; TRBD1 aligns across 9 bases. Germline V gives CDR1 LGHNA, CDR2 YSLEER. The V gene end was trimmed by 3 bases and the J gene end by 0 bases; junction bases not matched to a gene: 0. This CDR3 contains 15 residues. The CDR3 reads CASSQGQGSYNEQFF. The CDR3 DNA sequence: TGCGCCAGCAGCCAGGGACAGGGCTCCTACAATGAGCAGTTCTTC.

This chain joins TRBV5-8 and TRBJ1-4; possible D gene TRBD1, 5 bases. Germline-derived CDR1 and CDR2 are SGHTS and YDEGEE. Between the trimmed V and J ends, which lost 4 bases and 7 bases, there was a span of 14 bases. CDR3 length: 14 residues. The CDR3, as DNA: TGTGCCAGCAGCCGGGGCGGTGGGGTTGAAAAACTGTTTTTT. This encodes CASSRGGGVEKLFF. Looking up the rest from reference TRBV5-8 and TRBJ1-4 gives the full variable domain: EAGVTQSPTHLIKTRGQQATLRCSPISGHTSVYWYQQALGLGLQFLLWYDEGEERNRGNFPPRFSGRQFPNYSSELNVNALELEDSALYLCASSRGGGVEKLFFGSGTQLSVL.

V usage is TRBV6-4 and J usage is TRBJ1-1, with 7 bases matching TRBD1. J lost 5 bases, V lost 0 bases, and 3 bases had no gene match. Germline V gene lookup returns CDR1 MRHNA and CDR2 SNTAGT. CDR3 size: 14 residues. The CDR3 protein is CASSDSHRGTEAFF. The CDR3 DNA follows: TGTGCCAGCAGTGACTCGCACAGGGGAACTGAAGCTTTCTTT.

The chain combines TRBV2 with TRBJ2-2, with D perhaps matching TRBD2 (5 bases). CDR1 and CDR2 (germline): SNHLY, FYNNEI. The CDR3 consists of 15 residues. V lost 8 bases, J lost 4 bases, and 17 bases lay in between. CDR3 sequence: CASGLGKLGTGELFF. In DNA, the CDR3 is TGTGCCAGCGGGCTCGGGAAACTCGGCACCGGGGAGCTGTTTTTT.

This clone was detected many times. Additional DNA sequences in this sample encode the identical CDR3. The chain couples TRBV12-3 or TRBV12-4 to TRBJ1-4; 7 bases match TRBD1. V was clipped by 5 bases and J by 8 bases; unmatched bases: 2. The CDR3 sequence is 12 residues long. This CDR3 reads CASSNRGEKLFF. DNA for the CDR3: TGTGCCAGCAGTAACAGGGGAGAAAAACTGTTTTTT.

The rearrangement joins TRBV7-2 to TRBJ2-7; 12 bases align to TRBD2. Germline values: CDR1 SGHTA, CDR2 FQGNSA. The CDR3 is 14 residues long. V was clipped by 4 bases and J by 7 bases; unmatched bases: 5. The CDR3 sequence: CASSSSGGEGEQYF. CDR3 coding DNA: TGTGCCAGCAGCTCTAGCGGGGGGGAGGGTGAGCAGTACTTC.

The chain links TRBV24-1 to TRBJ2-1; maybe TRBD1 (6 bases). The V gene's germline CDR1 is KGHDR and CDR2 SFDVKD. Trimming removed 9 bases from V and 3 bases from J, with 17 bases in between. The CDR3 totals 15 residues. This CDR3 reads CATCPRGKHYNEQFF. As DNA, the CDR3 is TGTGCCACCTGTCCTAGGGGGAAACACTACAATGAGCAGTTCTTC.

The CDR3 DNA is TGTGCCAGCAGCGTACGTCCAGAATATGAGCAGTTCTTC. Translation gives CASSVRPEYEQFF. The J gene is TRBJ2-1, the V gene TRBV9, with no clear D. The V end was cut by 1 base, the J end by 8 bases, with 10 bases between. Looked up from germline, CDR1 is SGDLS and CDR2 is YYNGEE. The CDR3 extends over 13 amino acids.

The chain employs TRBV5-1 and TRBJ2-2; D call uncertain. Germline V gene sequence: CDR1 SGHRS, CDR2 YFSETQ. The CDR3 extends over 15 amino acids. V dropped 8 bases and J dropped 0 bases, with 14 bases sitting between them. CDR3 region: CASGSGPANTGELFF. The CDR3 coding sequence is TGCGCCAGTGGTTCCGGACCTGCGAACACCGGGGAGCTGTTTTTT.

The rearrangement uses TRBV2 and TRBJ1-4, with a possible D match to TRBD1 (5 bases). The CDR3 contains 14 residues. Germline values: CDR1 SNHLY, CDR2 FYNNEI. Trimming shortened V by 8 bases and J by 8 bases, and 18 bases separated the two germline ends. The CDR3 DNA reads as TGTGCCAGCCGCCCCCGCTCAGGGAGGGAAAAACTGTTTTTT. Its protein product is CASRPRSGREKLFF.

The V call is TRBV27, the J call TRBJ2-1, with D perhaps TRBD1 (6 bases). Looked up from germline, CDR1 is MNHEY and CDR2 is SMNVEV (reference sequence). V was cut by 3 bases and J by 10 bases, with 16 bases left in between. This CDR3 region has 14 residues. CDR3 sequence (DNA): TGTGCCAGCAGTTTTAATTTGGGGGCTGGGGAGCAGTTCTTC. This gives the protein CASSFNLGAGEQFF.

V gene TRBV29-1 combines with J gene TRBJ2-5; D possibly corresponds to TRBD1 (5 bases). The V gene lost 0 bases and the J gene lost 5 bases, with 7 bases spanning the gap. The CDR3 is 12 amino acids. CDR1 SQVTM and CDR2 ANQGSEA come from the germline V gene. The CDR3 spells CSVEEGVETQYF. In DNA, the CDR3 is TGCAGCGTTGAAGAAGGGGTTGAGACCCAGTACTTC. The whole variable domain, remainder taken from reference TRBV29-1 and TRBJ2-5, is SAVISQKPSRDICQRGTSLTIQCQVDSQVTMMFWYRQQPGQSLTLIATANQGSEATYESGFVIDKFPISRPNLTFSTLTVSNMSPEDSSIYLCSVEEGVETQYFGPGTRLLVL.

The chain links TRBV7-2 to TRBJ1-4, with D unresolved. CDR1 is SGHTA, CDR2 FQGNSA, per germline. This CDR3 region has 15 residues. V lost 5 bases to trimming and J lost 1 base, with 11 bases between them. The CDR3 sequence: CASSLESGTNEKLFF. CDR3 in DNA: TGTGCCAGCAGCCTCGAGTCTGGAACTAATGAAAAACTGTTTTTT.

The genes are TRBV2 and TRBJ1-1, with 7 bases identical to TRBD1. The J segment lost 2 bases and the V segment lost 6 bases, leaving 6 bases of the junction unmatched. Germline assignment: CDR1 SNHLY and CDR2 FYNNEI. This CDR3 has 14 residues. CDR3 protein: CASSVRGTNTEAFF. The CDR3 nucleotides are TGTGCCAGCAGCGTCAGGGGGACTAACACTGAAGCTTTCTTT.

This clone came up a few times. This chain uses TRBV7-9 with TRBJ2-7; 9 nucleotides line up with TRBD1. Germline CDR1 reads SEHNR; CDR2 reads FQNEAQ (reference sequence). V gave up 4 bases and J gave up 2 bases; unmatched junction bases: 9. This CDR3 comprises 16 residues. This CDR3 is CASSSTDRGAAYEQYF. The CDR3 DNA reads TGTGCCAGCAGCTCCACAGACAGGGGGGCGGCCTACGAGCAGTACTTC.

The chain is built from TRBV18 and TRBJ1-3; D unclear. Deletions cut 4 bases from V and 0 bases from J, with 10 bases between. From germline, CDR1 is KGHSH and CDR2 LQKENI. The CDR3 has 15 amino acids. CDR3 nucleotide sequence: TGTGCCAGCTCACAAACAGCAAGCTCTGGAAACACCATATATTTT. It is translated as CASSQTASSGNTIYF.

This rearrangement joins TRBV5-4 to TRBJ2-5; tentative D call: TRBD1 (6 bases). Trimming removed 0 bases from V and 1 base from J, with 10 bases in between. This CDR3 has 15 residues. The germline V gene has CDR1 SGHNT and CDR2 YYREEE (reference sequence). Here the CDR3 reads CASSLAWTAQETQYF. CDR3 bases: TGTGCCAGCAGCTTGGCCTGGACAGCCCAAGAGACCCAGTACTTC.

The rearrangement links TRBV30 to TRBJ2-5, with TRBD2 as a possible D gene (5 bases). CDR3 length: 13 amino acids. V lost 5 bases to trimming and J lost 2 bases, with 12 bases between them. In germline, CDR1 is GTSNPN, CDR2 SVGIG (reference sequence). The CDR3 sequence: CAWATDSQETQYF. CDR3 coding DNA: TGTGCCTGGGCCACGGACTCTCAAGAGACCCAGTACTTC. Full variable domain (missing parts from reference TRBV30 and TRBJ2-5): SQTIHQWPATLVQPVGSPLSLECTVEGTSNPNLYWYRQAAGRGLQLLFYSVGIGQISSEVPQNLSASRPQDRQFILSSKKLLLSDSGFYLCAWATDSQETQYFGPGTRLLVL.

CDR3 loop: CASSRRTSGSTDTQYF. As DNA, the CDR3 is TGTGCCAGTAGTAGACGGACTAGCGGAAGCACAGATACGCAGTATTTT. The rearrangement links TRBV19 to TRBJ2-3; 10 bases line up with TRBD2. The V and J ends lost 4 bases and 0 bases, in that order; junction bases with no gene match: 4. Germline CDR1 reads LNHDA; CDR2 reads SQIVND (reference sequence). This CDR3 has 16 residues. Filled out from reference TRBV19 and TRBJ2-3, the complete variable domain reads DGGITQSPKYLFRKEGQNVTLSCEQNLNHDAMYWYRQDPGQGLRLIYYSQIVNDFQKGDIAEGYSVSREKKESFPLTVTSAQKNPTAFYLCASSRRTSGSTDTQYFGPGTRLTVL.

J is TRBJ1-3 and V is TRBV28, with a weak D call TRBD1 (6 bases). V was clipped by 3 bases and J by 0 bases, with 18 bases between them. CDR1 MDHEN and CDR2 SYDVKM come from the germline V gene. CDR3 size: 18 residues. The CDR3 region has the DNA TGTGCCAGCAGTTTGTCGGGGTTGGGGGGGCCCTCTGGAAACACCATATATTTT. Its protein is CASSLSGLGGPSGNTIYF.

The chain couples TRBV19 to TRBJ2-1, with 10 positions matching TRBD1. V lost 8 bases to trimming and J lost 0 bases; unmatched junction nucleotides: 13. Germline V gives CDR1 LNHDA, CDR2 SQIVND (reference sequence). This CDR3 has 18 residues. The CDR3 is CASREGQGLISSYNEQFF. In DNA, the CDR3 is TGTGCCAGTCGAGAGGGACAGGGGTTAATAAGCTCCTACAATGAGCAGTTCTTC.

CDR3 coding DNA: TGTGCCAGCAGACTTACACGGAACACCGGGGAGCTGTTTTTT. Translating it yields CASRLTRNTGELFF. This chain connects TRBV7-2 to TRBJ2-2; D is ambiguous. Germline-derived CDR1 and CDR2 are SGHTA and FQGNSA. V dropped 6 bases and J dropped 1 base, with 9 bases sitting between them. This CDR3 is 14 amino acids long.